This T cell receptor beta chain appears in the sequencing data of a study of T-cell reconstitution after alpha-beta-depleted transplantation in children. During its preparation, the TCRbeta library received unique molecular identifiers. MiXCR, run by TCRdb on the PCR reads, gives a single entry per CDR3 protein. The sample consists of 700,000 to 950,000 distinct CDR3 sequences, about 16% of them appearing once. This clonotype was observed at least ten times. In germline, CDR1 is SGHRS, CDR2 YFSETQ. The V and J ends lost 2 bases and 2 bases, in that order; junction bases with no gene match: 6. This CDR3 is built from 15 residues.

The chain links TRBV5-1 to TRBJ2-5, with 7 bases identical to TRBD2. Material: PBMCs, mostly from graft donor cells, obtained 360 days after TCRalphabeta/CD19-depleted stem cell transplant. The receptor was isolated from a male patient aged 10 to 17 who had a stem cell transplant for acute lymphoblastic leukemia, so the T cells may come from the graft donor. The CDR3 here is CASSFQLAVQETQYF. The DNA of the CDR3 is TGCGCCAGCAGCTTCCAGCTAGCGGTTCAAGAGACCCAGTACTTC.